This entry lists 6 T cell receptor beta chains sequenced from one sample in a study of blood T cell repertoires in COVID-19. TCRdb's table, derived via immunoSEQ multiplex PCR, lists solely in-frame clones and lacks some. The data show 300,000 or so clones, 70% to 90% seen once. The sequenced sample was PBMCs or T cells enriched from blood (not recorded which). Receptors originate from a woman aged 40 to 50 with acute COVID-19.

V and J are TRBV7-3 and TRBJ2-3, with D possibly matching TRBD1 (7 bases). V gave up 4 bases and J gave up 2 bases, with 13 bases separating them. From germline, CDR1 is SGHTA and CDR2 FQGTGA. The CDR3 covers 15 residues. CDR3: CASSSRRGATDTQYF. The CDR3 DNA reads TGTGCCAGCAGCTCCCGCAGGGGGGCCACAGATACGCAGTATTTT. Using reference TRBV7-3 and TRBJ2-3 for the parts outside the CDR3, the full variable domain is GAGVSQTPSNKVTEKGKYVELRCDPISGHTALYWYRQSLGQGPEFLIYFQGTGAADDSGLPNDRFFAVRPEGSVSTLKIQRTERGDSAVYLCASSSRRGATDTQYFGPGTRLTVL.

This chain uses TRBV6-2 or TRBV6-3 with TRBJ1-5; 10 bases align to TRBD1. Looked up from germline, CDR1 is MNHEY and CDR2 is SVGEGT. This CDR3 has 18 residues. V gave up 5 bases and J gave up 3 bases; unmatched junction bases: 13. The CDR3 region is CASSPGTGAHRLNQPQHF. In nucleotides, the CDR3 is TGTGCCAGCAGTCCCGGGACAGGGGCCCACAGACTCAATCAGCCCCAGCATTTT.

This clone was counted a few times. The rearrangement links TRBV16 to TRBJ1-2, with 8 bases lining up with TRBD1. Germline V lookup: CDR1 KGHSY, CDR2 FQNENV. The J segment lost 6 bases and the V segment lost 2 bases, leaving 5 bases of the junction unmatched. The CDR3 is 14 amino acids. The CDR3 nucleotides are TGTGCCAGCAGCCAAACCCAGGGGGCGAATGGCTACACCTTC. This sequence encodes CASSQTQGANGYTF.

This chain links TRBV6-2 or TRBV6-3 with TRBJ2-3, with D unclear. Trimming took off 5 bases at V and 6 bases at J, with 9 bases between the two ends. Germline assignment: CDR1 MNHEY and CDR2 SVGEGT. The CDR3 totals 12 residues. The chain's CDR3 is CASSNSYDTQYF. CDR3 in DNA: TGTGCCAGCAGTAATAGCTACGATACGCAGTATTTT.

The chain recombines TRBV7-2 with TRBJ1-5; unclear D gene. The germline V gene encodes CDR1 SGHTA and CDR2 FQGNSA. V was cut by 5 bases and J by 1 base, with 12 bases left in between. The CDR3 has 15 amino acids. The CDR3 loop is CASSADPGSNQPQHF. In DNA, the CDR3 is TGTGCCAGCAGCGCAGACCCCGGGAGCAATCAGCCCCAGCATTTT.

The chain recombines TRBV28 with TRBJ1-5; tentative D call: TRBD1 (6 bases). CDR1 MDHEN and CDR2 SYDVKM come from the germline V gene. CDR3 length: 16 amino acids. The ends were cut back, 6 bases at V and 0 bases at J, with 15 bases in the middle. The CDR3 loop reads CASRGDKKYSNQPQHF. The DNA for the CDR3 is TGTGCCAGCAGGGGGGACAAGAAGTATAGCAATCAGCCCCAGCATTTT.